This T cell receptor beta chain was documented in a study of blood T cell repertoires in COVID-19. The CDR3 length is 14 residues. The germline CDR1 and CDR2 sequences are SGHKS and YYEKEE (reference sequence). Trimming removed 4 bases from V and 1 base from J, with 11 bases in between. TCRdb's table, derived via immunoSEQ multiplex PCR, lists solely in-frame clones and lacks some. The top ten hold 7.5% to 9.5% of the sample, which has 150,000 to 200,000 clones, approximately 85% seen once. The specimen sequenced was peripheral blood. The chain links TRBV5-5 to TRBJ1-1; D not certain. The source is a woman between 55 and 75 years old with acute or convalescent COVID-19. This chain's CDR3 is CASSASSGNTEAFF. CDR3 sequence (DNA): TGTGCCAGCAGCGCCTCTTCAGGGAACACTGAAGCTTTCTTT.